This TCR beta chain stems from a study of blood T cell repertoires in COVID-19. Across the study: Samples of COVID-19 (acute and convalescent) were obtained from the United States, Italy and Spain. Sources were T cells, B-cell-depleted T cells, or PBMCs; the material itself was cDNA or gDNA.

The sample holds a few counts of this clone. In the authors' methods: Nucleated cell number was recorded as an estimate derived from reference gene primer amplification. Libraries were prepared by immunoSEQ multiplex PCR; TCRdb keeps only in-frame clonotypes and omits some of them. The V and J calls and clone size are taken from that table; D and trimming were inferred from the DNA. Among around 25,000 clones listed, 90% were seen once. Germline lookup yields CDR1 ENHRY and CDR2 SYGVKD. Trimming cost V 2 bases and J 5 bases, with 21 bases left between them. The CDR3 extends over 17 amino acids. The chain links TRBV10-3 to TRBJ1-1; tentatively, D is TRBD1 (5 bases). The sample taken for sequencing was peripheral blood. The clonotype originates from a woman aged 55-70 years with active COVID-19. Here the CDR3 reads CAISEGGRTGLGTEAFF. CDR3 coding DNA: TGTGCCATCAGTGAGGGGGGGAGGACGGGCCTGGGGACTGAAGCTTTCTTT.